A selection of T cell receptor beta chains follows, all from one sample in a study of CD8+ T cells in alopecia areata. Using immunoSEQ multiplex PCR, the repertoire was profiled, and TCRdb retains in-frame clones only, with some absent. The sample lists 110,000 to 150,000 clones; about 59% were seen once. The starting material was CD8+ T cells sorted from blood, obtained at week 4, from a patient treated with tofacitinib. These receptors were taken from a human donor with alopecia areata. CDR3s include the opening cysteine and the closing phenylalanine or tryptophan. The D gene is left open where the match is weak. Size is stated for part of the rows, as once, few or many counts, or as a class when the clone is expanded.

j_call d_call clone_size v_call cdr3_aa cdr3_nt
TRBJ1-6 - many TRBV2 CASTERGPLYSPLHF TGTGCCAGCACCGAACGAGGGCCCCTCTATTCACCCCTCCACTTT
TRBJ2-5 TRBD1 - TRBV9 CASSAGDRGGGETQYF TGTGCCAGCAGCGCCGGGGACAGGGGCGGTGGAGAGACCCAGTACTTC
TRBJ2-5 TRBD2 - TRBV5-6 CASSSGLAGGPDKETQYF TGTGCCAGCAGCTCGGGACTAGCGGGGGGGCCGGATAAAGAGACCCAGTACTTC
TRBJ2-7 - once TRBV4-1 CASSQVAAEYEQYF TGCGCCAGCAGCCAAGTGGCGGCGGAGTACGAGCAGTACTTC
TRBJ2-5 - - TRBV6-6 CASSYTLRETQYF TGTGCCAGCAGTTACACCCTCCGGGAGACCCAGTACTTC
TRBJ2-1 - - TRBV5-6 CASSQRGPYSYNEQFF TGTGCCAGCAGCCAACGCGGCCCCTACTCCTACAATGAGCAGTTCTTC
TRBJ1-1 - - TRBV6-5 CASSSNTEAFF TGTGCCAGCAGCTCGAACACTGAAGCTTTCTTT
TRBJ2-7 TRBD1 few TRBV29-1 CSAKDRGSSYEQYF TGCAGCGCCAAAGACAGGGGAAGCTCCTACGAGCAGTACTTC
TRBJ2-1 - - TRBV7-9 CASSLARTGKYNEQFF TGTGCCAGCAGCTTAGCGCGTACAGGGAAGTACAATGAGCAGTTCTTC
TRBJ2-7 - - TRBV27 CASSFRQAKEEQYF TGTGCCAGCAGTTTCCGACAGGCTAAAGAGGAGCAGTACTTC
TRBJ1-5 TRBD1 few TRBV7-9 CASSFVADRTGFSNQPQHF TGTGCCAGCAGCTTCGTAGCCGATAGGACAGGGTTTAGCAATCAGCCCCAGCATTTT
TRBJ2-7 - few TRBV29-1 CSVEAPGTPYEQYF TGCAGCGTTGAAGCGCCAGGGACTCCCTACGAGCAGTACTTC
TRBJ2-5 TRBD2 - TRBV11-2 CASSLAGTIRETQYF TGTGCCAGCAGCTTAGCGGGGACTATCAGAGAGACCCAGTACTTC
TRBJ1-4 - - TRBV15 CATSRGTENEKLFF TGTGCCACCAGCAGAGGCACAGAAAATGAAAAACTGTTTTTT
TRBJ1-1 - - TRBV19 CASRVQMNTEAFF TGTGCCAGTAGGGTCCAGATGAACACTGAAGCTTTCTTT